This entry lists 21 T cell receptor beta chains sequenced from one sample in a study of cytomegalovirus exposure and HLA in healthy donors. A multiplex PCR was run with 60 Vbeta primers and 13 Jbeta primers. Generated by immunoSEQ multiplex PCR, the TCRdb table keeps only in-frame clones and is missing some. Here the sample spans approximately 150,000 clones, over 75% being singletons. Material: PBMCs. The receptor set was obtained from a man under 40 in good health and CMV-seropositive.

The chain recombines TRBV19 with TRBJ1-1; possibly TRBD1 for D (6 bases). V was trimmed by 6 bases and J by 2 bases, leaving 13 bases between them. Per the germline V gene, CDR1 is LNHDA and CDR2 is SQIVND (reference sequence). CDR3 length: 14 amino acids. The CDR3 is CASRPGQLNTEAFF. The DNA of the CDR3 is TGTGCCAGTAGGCCTGGACAGCTTAACACTGAAGCTTTCTTT.

The rearrangement uses TRBV6-1 and TRBJ1-4, with 9 bases identical to TRBD1. CDR1 and CDR2 from the germline V gene are MNHNS and SASEGT. This CDR3 region has 14 residues. Trimming at V came to 6 bases and at J to 8 bases, leaving 7 bases not matched to a gene. The CDR3 loop is CASRPGTGKEKLFF. The CDR3 nucleotides read TGTGCCAGCAGGCCTGGGACAGGGAAGGAAAAACTGTTTTTT.

The V and J genes are TRBV18 and TRBJ2-5; TRBD1 aligns across 7 bases. In germline, CDR1 is KGHSH, CDR2 LQKENI. This CDR3 contains 14 residues. The V gene end was trimmed by 3 bases and the J gene end by 1 base; junction bases not matched to a gene: 2. The CDR3 is CASSPNRGQETQYF. For the CDR3, the DNA is TGTGCCAGCTCACCCAACAGGGGCCAAGAGACCCAGTACTTC.

V and J are TRBV28 and TRBJ1-2, with a weak D call TRBD1 (5 bases). Germline lookup yields CDR1 MDHEN and CDR2 SYDVKM. The CDR3 is 16 residues long. The V end lost 2 bases, the J end lost 4 bases, and 17 bases lay between the germline ends. This CDR3 reads CASSLQGGMGPYGYTF. The CDR3, as DNA: TGTGCCAGCAGTTTACAGGGAGGTATGGGTCCCTATGGCTACACCTTC.

V usage is TRBV5-6 and J usage is TRBJ2-4, with a tentative D call TRBD2 (6 bases). CDR1 and CDR2 from the germline V gene are SGHDT and YYEEEE. Trimming removed 3 bases from V and 7 bases from J, with 14 bases in between. This CDR3 is built from 14 residues. The CDR3 DNA follows: TGTGCCAGCAGCTGGACGGGAGACGGGAACATTCAGTACTTC. It specifies CASSWTGDGNIQYF. The full variable domain, completed using reference TRBV5-6 and TRBJ2-4, is DAGVTQSPTHLIKTRGQQVTLRCSPKSGHDTVSWYQQALGQGPQFIFQYYEEEERQRGNFPDRFSGHQFPNYSSELNVNALLLGDSALYLCASSWTGDGNIQYFGAGTRLSVL.

The chain joins TRBV27 to TRBJ2-2; D is unclear. V was clipped by 4 bases and J by 6 bases, with 6 bases between them. CDR3 length: 12 amino acids. The germline CDR1 and CDR2 sequences are MNHEY and SMNVEV (reference sequence). CDR3 nucleotides: TGTGCCAGCAGTTCCTCCCCCGGGGAGCTGTTTTTT. It translates to CASSSSPGELFF.

The chain's CDR3 is CAWTLPGEIYGYTF. Here the CDR3 DNA reads TGTGCCTGGACCCTGCCAGGGGAGATCTATGGCTACACCTTC. V usage is TRBV30 and J usage is TRBJ1-2, with TRBD1 as a possible D gene (6 bases). The V end lost 4 bases, the J end lost 4 bases, and 16 bases lay between the germline ends. The CDR3 covers 14 residues. Germline CDR1 GTSNPN, CDR2 SVGIG (reference sequence).

This chain connects TRBV5-1 to TRBJ2-3; 10 bases fit TRBD2. V gave up 4 bases and J gave up 3 bases; unmatched junction bases: 8. Germline V lookup: CDR1 SGHRS, CDR2 YFSETQ. The CDR3 sequence is 16 residues long. CDR3 DNA sequence: TGCGCCAGCAGCCCAGGACTAGCGGTTGTGACAGATACGCAGTATTTT. It translates to CASSPGLAVVTDTQYF.

This chain joins TRBV7-9 and TRBJ2-3, with TRBD2 identical over 13 bases. CDR1 and CDR2 from the germline V gene are SEHNR and FQNEAQ (reference sequence). Germline trimming cut 5 bases from V and 5 bases from J; bases unmatched to any gene: 7. The length of the CDR3 is 16 residues. Written as DNA, the CDR3 is TGTGCCAGCAGCCGGGGACTAGCGGGGTATCGAGATACGCAGTATTTT. It encodes CASSRGLAGYRDTQYF.

The chain combines TRBV27 with TRBJ1-5, with TRBD1 identical over 10 bases. In germline, CDR1 is MNHEY, CDR2 SMNVEV (reference sequence). V dropped 4 bases and J dropped 3; count of bases not matched to a gene: 6. This CDR3 is built from 16 residues. The CDR3 loop is CASSWGGQGNNQPQHF. The CDR3 DNA reads as TGTGCCAGCAGTTGGGGGGGACAGGGGAACAATCAGCCCCAGCATTTT.

CDR3 region: CASSLDHGARGEQYF. In DNA, the CDR3 is TGTGCCAGCAGCTTGGATCATGGGGCCAGGGGGGAGCAGTACTTC. The chain couples TRBV5-4 to TRBJ2-7, with 7 bases identical to TRBD1. Germline V lookup: CDR1 SGHNT, CDR2 YYREEE (reference sequence). The V gene end was trimmed by 0 bases and the J gene end by 7 bases; junction bases not matched to a gene: 10. This CDR3 has 15 residues.

The J gene is TRBJ1-2, the V gene TRBV28; 9 nucleotides line up with TRBD1. Germline CDR1 and CDR2: MDHEN and SYDVKM. After removal of 7 bases from V and 3 bases from J, the junction contained 3 bases not matched to a gene. There are 13 residues in the CDR3. The CDR3, as DNA: TGTGCCAGCACCTGGGACAGGGACTATGGCTACACCTTC. The encoded protein is CASTWDRDYGYTF.

The chain employs TRBV27 and TRBJ2-3, with TRBD2 matching 10 bases. CDR3 length: 15 residues. From germline, CDR1 is MNHEY and CDR2 SMNVEV (reference sequence). V shed 4 bases, J shed 3 bases, and the junction held 4 bases outside the gene matches. For the CDR3, the DNA is TGTGCCAGCAGTTCTAGCGGGGGCCCGACAGATACGCAGTATTTT. It is translated as CASSSSGGPTDTQYF.

This sequence joins TRBV7-9 and TRBJ1-6; maybe TRBD1 (6 bases). Germline assignment: CDR1 SEHNR and CDR2 FQNEAQ (reference sequence). V lost 5 bases, J lost 6 bases, and 14 bases lay in between. This CDR3 is 15 amino acids long. The CDR3 is CASSERTVFNSPLHF. The CDR3 region has the DNA TGTGCCAGCAGCGAACGGACAGTCTTTAATTCACCCCTCCACTTT. Looking up the rest from reference TRBV7-9 and TRBJ1-6 gives the full variable domain: DTGVSQNPRHKITKRGQNVTFRCDPISEHNRLYWYRQTLGQGPEFLTYFQNEAQLEKSRLLSDRFSAERPKGSFSTLEIQRTEQGDSAMYLCASSERTVFNSPLHFGNGTRLTVT.

The gene calls are TRBV19 and TRBJ1-5, with a possible D match to TRBD1 (5 bases). There are 14 residues in the CDR3. In germline, CDR1 is LNHDA, CDR2 SQIVND (reference sequence). The V end lost 7 bases, the J end lost 2 bases, and 12 bases lay between the germline ends. CDR3 region: CASKGGEGNQPQHF. CDR3 in DNA: TGTGCCAGTAAGGGAGGGGAGGGCAATCAGCCCCAGCATTTT.

This chain connects TRBV19 to TRBJ1-2, with D unclear. The CDR3 consists of 12 residues. The V end lost 3 bases, the J end lost 4 bases, and 6 bases lay between the germline ends. The germline V gene has CDR1 LNHDA and CDR2 SQIVND (reference sequence). For the CDR3, the DNA is TGTGCCAGTAGTATCCCCTCCTATGGCTACACCTTC. Translation: CASSIPSYGYTF.

The genes are TRBV25-1 and TRBJ1-2; 8 nucleotides match TRBD1. CDR1 MGHDK and CDR2 SYGVNS come from the germline V gene. The CDR3 is made up of 14 amino acids. V was pared by 6 bases and J by 5 bases, with 8 bases of the junction left unmatched. The CDR3 bases are TGTGCCAGCAGAGGACAGGGTAATATTTATGGCTACACCTTC. It is translated as CASRGQGNIYGYTF.

This chain uses TRBV9 with TRBJ2-1; TRBD2 matches at 9 bases. Germline CDR1 is SGDLS and CDR2 is YYNGEE. The J segment lost 2 bases and the V segment lost 3 bases, leaving 3 bases of the junction unmatched. The CDR3 has 15 amino acids. In DNA, the CDR3 is TGTGCCAGCAGCGCCGCGGGGGGGGCCTACAATGAGCAGTTCTTC. Residues: CASSAAGGAYNEQFF.

The chain recombines TRBV9 with TRBJ1-1, with D maybe TRBD1 (6 bases). With 0 bases removed from V and 2 bases from J, the gap between germline ends came to 11 bases. Germline V gives CDR1 SGDLS, CDR2 YYNGEE. The CDR3 totals 15 residues. The CDR3 here is CASSVVGHQNTEAFF. The CDR3 nucleotides are TGTGCCAGCAGCGTAGTGGGACATCAAAACACTGAAGCTTTCTTT.

As DNA, the CDR3 is TGCGCCAGCAGCTTACGACCGGGACAGGGGCTTTCTGGGGCCAACGTCCTGACTTTC. Its translation is CASSLRPGQGLSGANVLTF. The chain is built from TRBV5-1 and TRBJ2-6, with TRBD1 matching 10 bases. Germline V gene lookup returns CDR1 SGHRS and CDR2 YFSETQ. This CDR3 is built from 19 residues. V trimming: 2 bases; J trimming: 1 base; junction bases outside the gene matches: 9.

This clone was recorded once. This sequence joins TRBV4-3 and TRBJ2-5; TRBD1 aligns across 9 bases. Germline V gene data show CDR1 as LGHNA and CDR2 as YSLEER. V shed 4 bases, J shed 5 bases, and the junction held 8 bases outside the gene matches. This CDR3 comprises 15 residues. In nucleotides, the CDR3 is TGCGCCAGCAGCCGAGGGACAGGGACGGGGGAGACCCAGTACTTC. Encoded protein: CASSRGTGTGETQYF.